This T cell receptor (beta chain) stems from a study of cytomegalovirus exposure and HLA in healthy donors. Whole-study findings and limits: Researchers catalogued approximately 170 TCR beta chains as cytomegalovirus-associated.

For this clone: As yet, its antigen is unknown.

The PCR employed 60 Vbeta primers together with 13 Jbeta primers. Profiling relied on immunoSEQ multiplex PCR, and the TCRdb table lists in-frame clones only, not all of them. The repertoire holds under 200,000 clones, with around 75% as singletons. The germline V gene encodes CDR1 GTSNPN and CDR2 SVGIG (reference sequence). V shed 1 base and J 3 bases; nucleotides not matched to a gene: 2. The CDR3 runs to 14 residues. The TCR was taken from a woman aged 50 to 60 in good health and CMV-seropositive. The material sequenced was PBMCs. The chain employs TRBV30 and TRBJ2-7; 11 nucleotides line up with TRBD2. This CDR3 reads CAWSETSGGYEQYF. The CDR3 bases are TGTGCCTGGAGTGAAACTAGCGGGGGCTACGAGCAGTACTTC.